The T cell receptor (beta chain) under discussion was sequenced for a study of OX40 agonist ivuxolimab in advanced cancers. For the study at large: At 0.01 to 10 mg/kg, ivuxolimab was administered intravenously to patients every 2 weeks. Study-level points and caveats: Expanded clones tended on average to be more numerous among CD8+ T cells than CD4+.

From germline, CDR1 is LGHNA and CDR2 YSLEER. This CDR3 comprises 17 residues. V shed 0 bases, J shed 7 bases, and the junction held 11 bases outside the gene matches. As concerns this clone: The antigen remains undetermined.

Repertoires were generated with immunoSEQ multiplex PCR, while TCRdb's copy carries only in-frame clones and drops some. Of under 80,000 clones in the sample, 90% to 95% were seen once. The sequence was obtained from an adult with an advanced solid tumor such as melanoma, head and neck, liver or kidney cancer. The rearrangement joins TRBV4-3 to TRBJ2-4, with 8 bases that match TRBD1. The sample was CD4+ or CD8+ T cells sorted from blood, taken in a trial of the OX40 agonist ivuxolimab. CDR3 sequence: CASSQDPTGVQFNIQYF. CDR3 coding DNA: TGCGCCAGCAGCCAAGATCCGACAGGGGTCCAGTTTAACATTCAGTACTTC.